A single sample gave rise to the 21 T cell receptor beta chains below, sequenced in a study of shared clonotypes between healthy human individuals. Libraries were prepared by immunoSEQ multiplex PCR; TCRdb keeps only in-frame clonotypes and omits some of them. The table includes about 690,000 clones, about nine tenths detected once. Sequenced material: memory CD8+ T cells from PBMCs. Subset indicated: CD45RO+ cells pooled with CCR7-negative TemRA cells. Receptors originate from a man aged 18 to 35 in good health. Some clones in this sample may be carry-over from other donors' samples.

The chain joins TRBV25-1 to TRBJ2-5; the D gene is possibly TRBD2 (6 bases). The CDR3 contains 16 residues. The ends were cut back, 3 bases at V and 0 bases at J, with 14 bases in the middle. Per the germline V gene, CDR1 is MGHDK and CDR2 is SYGVNS. The CDR3, as DNA: TGTGCCAGCAGTGACGCCTTTCGGGACTACCAAGAGACCCAGTACTTC. Translated: CASSDAFRDYQETQYF.

V is TRBV10-3 and J is TRBJ2-1, with a possible D match to TRBD2 (6 bases). Germline CDR1 is ENHRY and CDR2 is SYGVKD. Trimming removed 3 bases at V and 4 bases at J, with 13 bases between. The CDR3 contains 15 residues. The CDR3 sequence is CAISDPGLAYNEQFF. In DNA, the CDR3 is TGTGCCATCAGTGACCCGGGACTGGCATACAATGAGCAGTTCTTC.

The J gene is TRBJ2-5, the V gene TRBV29-1; the match to TRBD2 covers 13 bases. Gene TRBJ2-7 matches the end of the DNA better, so the J call may be wrong. The germline V gene has CDR1 SQVTM and CDR2 ANQGSEA. This CDR3 is 14 amino acids long. The CDR3, as DNA: TGCAGCGTACGGGGACTAGCGGGATCCTACGAGCAGTACTTC. This codes for CSVRGLAGSYEQYF.

There are a few counts of this clone. The chain joins TRBV11-2 to TRBJ2-1, with D perhaps TRBD1 (5 bases). This CDR3 is built from 14 residues. Germline V gives CDR1 SGHAT, CDR2 FQNNGV. The ends were cut back, 5 bases at V and 8 bases at J, with 16 bases in the middle. For the CDR3, the DNA is TGTGCCAGCAGCCCTACCCCAGGGATTTATGAGCAGTTCTTC. This sequence encodes CASSPTPGIYEQFF.

In the case of this clone: A much larger clone is a single base away; this may be a read error. This chain joins TRBV7-6 and TRBJ2-2, with D uncertain. Germline V lookup: CDR1 SGHVS, CDR2 FNYEAQ. The CDR3 contains 13 residues. Trimming cost V 0 bases and J 6 bases, with 5 bases left between them. CDR3 sequence: CASSLAGSGELFF. In nucleotides, the CDR3 is TGTGCCAGCAGCTTAGCAGGGTCCGGGGAGCTGTTTTTT.

This chain connects TRBV10-3 to TRBJ2-2, with D possibly matching TRBD2 (5 bases). There are 15 residues in the CDR3. Trimming removed 9 bases at V and 0 bases at J, with 14 bases between. Looked up from germline, CDR1 is ENHRY and CDR2 is SYGVKD. The CDR3 is CAIAQSGTNTGELFF. The CDR3 DNA follows: TGTGCCATAGCGCAGAGCGGTACGAACACCGGGGAGCTGTTTTTT.

The rearrangement links TRBV27 to TRBJ2-7, with D hard to call. V lost 5 bases and J lost 6, with 23 bases in between. The CDR3 runs 16 residues. Per the germline V gene, CDR1 is MNHEY and CDR2 is SMNVEV (reference sequence). The CDR3 DNA reads TGTGCCAGCAGTCCTTCTGACCTGCCCTACTTCAGCGAGCAGTACTTC. Translation: CASSPSDLPYFSEQYF.

V and J are TRBV29-1 and TRBJ2-2; 7 bases are shared with TRBD1. Germline values: CDR1 SQVTM, CDR2 ANQGSEA. J gave up 4 bases and V 5 bases, and 4 bases lay outside the gene matches. CDR3 size: 13 residues. The CDR3 DNA is TGCAGCGTTATGGGACAGTTCACCGGGGAGCTGTTTTTT. It specifies CSVMGQFTGELFF.

The chain links TRBV11-3 to TRBJ2-2; maybe TRBD1 (6 bases). Germline loops: CDR1 SGHNT, CDR2 YENEEA. With 4 bases removed from V and 3 bases from J, the gap between germline ends came to 12 bases. CDR3 length: 15 residues. The CDR3 is CASSSRQDYTGELFF. As DNA, the CDR3 is TGTGCCAGCAGCTCGCGACAGGACTACACCGGGGAGCTGTTTTTT.

V usage is TRBV27 and J usage is TRBJ2-1; 9 bases agree with TRBD2. Germline V gene lookup returns CDR1 MNHEY and CDR2 SMNVEV (reference sequence). Losses at the gene ends were 3 bases for V and 4 bases for J; bases not matched to a gene: 4. This CDR3 is built from 15 residues. CDR3 DNA sequence: TGTGCCAGCAGTTTGACGACTAGCGGTTACAATGAGCAGTTCTTC. Translation: CASSLTTSGYNEQFF.

V usage is TRBV5-6 and J usage is TRBJ1-4, with D perhaps matching TRBD1 (6 bases). Trimming took off 3 bases at V and 8 bases at J, with 23 bases between the two ends. The CDR3 is made up of 17 amino acids. CDR1 and CDR2 from the germline V gene are SGHDT and YYEEEE. The CDR3 bases are TGTGCCAGCAGCTCCCTATTACAACAGGGTCCTGAAGAAAAACTGTTTTTT. Translating it yields CASSSLLQQGPEEKLFF.

The rearrangement links TRBV11-3 to TRBJ2-1; 12 positions agree with TRBD2. The CDR3 contains 15 residues. CDR1 SGHNT and CDR2 YENEEA come from the germline V gene. V was pared by 4 bases and J by 4 bases, with 2 bases of the junction left unmatched. CDR3 sequence (DNA): TGTGCCAGCAGCTCTCTAGCGGGGGGGTACAATGAGCAGTTCTTC. This translates into CASSSLAGGYNEQFF.

This clone was counted once. The chain joins TRBV7-6 to TRBJ1-1, with 10 bases identical to TRBD1. There are 17 residues in the CDR3. The germline V gene has CDR1 SGHVS and CDR2 FNYEAQ. The J segment lost 3 bases and the V segment lost 5 bases, leaving 12 bases of the junction unmatched. Here the CDR3 DNA reads TGTGCCAGCAGCCCCTGGGGCCCGGACAGGGGGGACACTGAAGCTTTCTTT. It is translated as CASSPWGPDRGDTEAFF.

This chain connects TRBV18 to TRBJ1-1; D is uncertain. The CDR3 consists of 12 residues. Germline-derived CDR1 and CDR2 are KGHSH and LQKENI. V lost 3 bases and J lost 1, with 3 bases in between. The CDR3, as DNA: TGTGCCAGCTCACCGAAGAACACTGAAGCTTTCTTT. This codes for CASSPKNTEAFF.

A remark on this clone: Other DNA sequences in the same sample also yield this CDR3. The chain uses TRBV27 and TRBJ2-2; D call uncertain. Germline V lookup: CDR1 MNHEY, CDR2 SMNVEV (reference sequence). V dropped 3 bases and J dropped 0 bases, with 5 bases sitting between them. The CDR3 is 14 residues long. CDR3 coding DNA: TGTGCCAGCAGTTTCGGACCGAACACCGGGGAGCTGTTTTTT. Amino acid sequence: CASSFGPNTGELFF.

The chain links TRBV7-8 to TRBJ2-5; unclear D gene. Per germline, CDR1 SGHVS and CDR2 FQNEAQ. Trimming took 2 bases from V and 3 from J, leaving 10 bases between them. The CDR3 has 14 residues. Here the CDR3 reads CASSLLTTKETQYF. The CDR3 DNA sequence: TGTGCCAGCAGCTTACTAACTACTAAAGAGACCCAGTACTTC. The variable domain in full, completed from reference TRBV7-8 and TRBJ2-5, reads GAGVSQSPRYKVAKRGQDVALRCDPISGHVSLFWYQQALGQGPEFLTYFQNEAQLDKSGLPSDRFFAERPEGSVSTLKIQRTQQEDSAVYLCASSLLTTKETQYFGPGTRLLVL.

V usage is TRBV27 and J usage is TRBJ2-2; either TRBD1 or TRBD2 may supply D (6 bases each). V lost 6 bases to trimming and J lost 2 bases, with 13 bases between them. The germline CDR1 and CDR2 sequences are MNHEY and SMNVEV (reference sequence). CDR3 size: 15 residues. The CDR3 DNA is TGTGCCAGCAGCCCCAGGGGACTCAACACCGGGGAGCTGTTTTTT. This encodes CASSPRGLNTGELFF.

The chain carries TRBV6-6 and TRBJ2-5; 10 bases agree with TRBD2. Germline CDR1 is MNHNY and CDR2 is SVGAGI (reference sequence). The CDR3 covers 16 residues. V dropped 2 bases and J dropped 5; count of bases not matched to a gene: 8. The CDR3 DNA reads TGTGCCAGCAGTTACAGGAGCGGGAGGGCCGAGGAGACCCAGTACTTC. Translating gives CASSYRSGRAEETQYF.

The chain carries TRBV9 and TRBJ1-4; 9 positions agree with TRBD1. Looked up from germline, CDR1 is SGDLS and CDR2 is YYNGEE. The ends lost 3 bases at V and 5 bases at J; junction bases unmatched: 8. CDR3 length equals 16 residues. The CDR3 DNA reads as TGTGCCAGCAGCGCTCCACCGGGACAGGGAAATGAAAAACTGTTTTTT. Encoded protein: CASSAPPGQGNEKLFF.

CDR3 protein: CAISESSGGEQYF. The CDR3 region has the DNA TGTGCCATCAGTGAGTCATCCGGAGGCGAGCAGTACTTC. This sequence joins TRBV10-3 and TRBJ2-7; D is perhaps TRBD2 (5 bases). The CDR3 extends over 13 amino acids. The V end was cut by 0 bases, the J end by 6 bases, with 9 bases between. Per the germline V gene, CDR1 is ENHRY and CDR2 is SYGVKD.

The CDR3 DNA reads TGTGCCAGTAGTCCCAACCTGGGGAACACCTACGAGCAGTACTTC. Translated: CASSPNLGNTYEQYF. J is TRBJ2-7 and V is TRBV19; D is unresolved. The V gene's germline CDR1 is LNHDA and CDR2 SQIVND (reference sequence). V was pared by 5 bases and J by 2 bases, with 16 bases between. The CDR3 totals 15 residues.